This TCR beta chain is drawn from a study of blood T cells in healthy people across ages. Findings of the study overall: One million T cells yielded diversity estimates that were considered underestimates.

PCR was performed a second time for roughly 7 to 12 cycles using a sample-barcoded 5' primer and a J-beta primer mix. TCRdb reprocessed the 5' RACE reads via MiXCR and lists one record per CDR3 protein. This table holds around 850,000 distinct CDR3 sequences, around 34% found once. This clonotype was found many times. Its antigen is unidentified. The TCR originated in a young man in good health. The source material was blood.

This chain's CDR3 is CASSSSVDTQYF. The DNA for the CDR3 is TGTGCCAGCAGCTCCTCGGTGGATACGCAGTATTTT. This chain connects TRBV7-2 to TRBJ2-3; the D is unclear. Trimming removed 4 bases at V and 6 bases at J, with 8 bases between. The CDR3 runs 12 residues. Germline-derived CDR1 and CDR2 are SGHTA and FQGNSA.